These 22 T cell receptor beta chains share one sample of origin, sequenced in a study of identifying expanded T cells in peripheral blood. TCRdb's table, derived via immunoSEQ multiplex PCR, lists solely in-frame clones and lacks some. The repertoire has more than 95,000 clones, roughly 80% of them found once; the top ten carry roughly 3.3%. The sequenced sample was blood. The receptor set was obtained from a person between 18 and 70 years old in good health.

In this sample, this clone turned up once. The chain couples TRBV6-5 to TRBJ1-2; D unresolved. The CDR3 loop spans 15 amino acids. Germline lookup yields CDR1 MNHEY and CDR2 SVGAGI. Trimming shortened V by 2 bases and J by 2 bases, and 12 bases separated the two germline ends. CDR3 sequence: CASSYVAGLNYGYTF. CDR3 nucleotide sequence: TGTGCCAGCAGTTACGTTGCAGGCCTCAACTATGGCTACACCTTC.

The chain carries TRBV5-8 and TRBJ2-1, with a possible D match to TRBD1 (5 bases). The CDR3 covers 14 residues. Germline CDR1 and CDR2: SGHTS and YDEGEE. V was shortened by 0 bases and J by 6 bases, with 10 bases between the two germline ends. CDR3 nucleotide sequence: TGTGCCAGCAGCTTGGCAGGGCTGGGCAATGAGCAGTTCTTC. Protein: CASSLAGLGNEQFF. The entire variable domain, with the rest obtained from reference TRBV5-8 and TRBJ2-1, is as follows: EAGVTQSPTHLIKTRGQQATLRCSPISGHTSVYWYQQALGLGLQFLLWYDEGEERNRGNFPPRFSGRQFPNYSSELNVNALELEDSALYLCASSLAGLGNEQFFGPGTRLTVL.

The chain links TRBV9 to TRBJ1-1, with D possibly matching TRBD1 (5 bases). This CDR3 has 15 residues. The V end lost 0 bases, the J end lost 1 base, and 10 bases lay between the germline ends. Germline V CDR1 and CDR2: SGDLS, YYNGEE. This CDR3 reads CASSVDTGRNTEAFF. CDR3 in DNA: TGTGCCAGCAGCGTAGACACAGGCCGGAACACTGAAGCTTTCTTT.

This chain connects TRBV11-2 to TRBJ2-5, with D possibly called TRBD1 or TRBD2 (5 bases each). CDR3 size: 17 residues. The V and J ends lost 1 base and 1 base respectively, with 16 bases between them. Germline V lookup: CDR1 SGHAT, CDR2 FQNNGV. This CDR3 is CASSLVGRVRGQETQYF. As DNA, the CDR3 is TGTGCCAGCAGCTTAGTTGGCAGGGTGAGGGGCCAAGAGACCCAGTACTTC.

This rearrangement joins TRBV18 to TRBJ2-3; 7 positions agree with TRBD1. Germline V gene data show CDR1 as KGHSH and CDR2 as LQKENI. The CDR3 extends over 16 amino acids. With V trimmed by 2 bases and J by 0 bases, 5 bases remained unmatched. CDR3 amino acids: CASSPWDSLSTDTQYF. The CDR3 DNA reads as TGTGCCAGCTCACCATGGGACAGCCTGAGCACAGATACGCAGTATTTT.

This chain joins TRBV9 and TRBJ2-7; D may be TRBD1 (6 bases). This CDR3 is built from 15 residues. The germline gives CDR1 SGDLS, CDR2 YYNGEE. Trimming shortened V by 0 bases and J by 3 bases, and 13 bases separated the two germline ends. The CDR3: CASSVEGGSVYEQYF. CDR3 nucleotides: TGTGCCAGCAGCGTAGAAGGGGGATCGGTCTACGAGCAGTACTTC.

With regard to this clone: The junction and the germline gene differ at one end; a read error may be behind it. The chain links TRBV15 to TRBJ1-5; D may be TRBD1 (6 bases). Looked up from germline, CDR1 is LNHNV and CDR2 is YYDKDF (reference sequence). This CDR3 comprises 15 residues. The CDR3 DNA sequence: TGTGCCACCCGCAGAGGCAGGGGTAGTAATCAGCCCCAGCATTTT. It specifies CATRRGRGSNQPQHF.

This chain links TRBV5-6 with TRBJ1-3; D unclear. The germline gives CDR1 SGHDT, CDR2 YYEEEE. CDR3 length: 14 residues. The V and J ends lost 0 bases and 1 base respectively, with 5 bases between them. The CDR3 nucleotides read TGTGCCAGCAGCTTGGTGTTTTCTGGAAACACCATATATTTT. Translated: CASSLVFSGNTIYF.

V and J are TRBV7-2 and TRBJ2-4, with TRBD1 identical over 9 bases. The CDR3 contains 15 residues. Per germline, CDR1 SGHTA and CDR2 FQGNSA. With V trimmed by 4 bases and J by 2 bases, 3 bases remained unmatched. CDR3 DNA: TGTGCCAGCAGCTCGACAGGGGGAACCAAAAACATTCAGTACTTC. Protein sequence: CASSSTGGTKNIQYF.

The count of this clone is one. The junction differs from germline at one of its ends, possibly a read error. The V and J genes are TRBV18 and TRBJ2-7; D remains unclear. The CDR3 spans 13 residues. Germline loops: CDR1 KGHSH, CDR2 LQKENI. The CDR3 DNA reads TGTGCCAGCTCCCCACCGGCCCTATACGAGCAGTACTTC. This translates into CASSPPALYEQYF.

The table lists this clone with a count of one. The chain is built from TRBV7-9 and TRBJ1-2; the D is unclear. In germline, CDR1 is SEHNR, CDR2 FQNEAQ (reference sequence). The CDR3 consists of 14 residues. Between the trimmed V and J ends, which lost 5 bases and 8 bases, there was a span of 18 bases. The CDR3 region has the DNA TGTGCCAGCAGCGACTCTCATTTTTCGGGGGGCTACACCTTC. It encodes CASSDSHFSGGYTF. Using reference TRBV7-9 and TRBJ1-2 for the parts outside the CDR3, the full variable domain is DTGVSQNPRHKITKRGQNVTFRCDPISEHNRLYWYRQTLGQGPEFLTYFQNEAQLEKSRLLSDRFSAERPKGSFSTLEIQRTEQGDSAMYLCASSDSHFSGGYTFGSGTRLTVV.

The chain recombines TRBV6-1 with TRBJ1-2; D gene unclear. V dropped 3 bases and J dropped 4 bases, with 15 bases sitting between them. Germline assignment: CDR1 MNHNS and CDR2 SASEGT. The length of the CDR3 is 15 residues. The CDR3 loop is CASSEAASMIYGYTF. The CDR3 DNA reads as TGTGCCAGCAGTGAGGCAGCCTCTATGATCTATGGCTACACCTTC.

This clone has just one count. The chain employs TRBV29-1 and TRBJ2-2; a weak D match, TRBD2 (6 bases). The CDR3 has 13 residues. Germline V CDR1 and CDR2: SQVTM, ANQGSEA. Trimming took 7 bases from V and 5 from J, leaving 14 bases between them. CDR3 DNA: TGCAGCGGGCTCGGGAGAGCAACCGGGGAGCTGTTTTTT. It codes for CSGLGRATGELFF.

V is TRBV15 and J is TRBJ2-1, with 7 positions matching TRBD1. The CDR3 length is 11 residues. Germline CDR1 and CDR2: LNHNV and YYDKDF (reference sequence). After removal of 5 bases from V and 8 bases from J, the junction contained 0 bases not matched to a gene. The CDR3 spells CATSDRDEQFF. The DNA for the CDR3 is TGTGCCACCAGCGACAGGGATGAGCAGTTCTTC.

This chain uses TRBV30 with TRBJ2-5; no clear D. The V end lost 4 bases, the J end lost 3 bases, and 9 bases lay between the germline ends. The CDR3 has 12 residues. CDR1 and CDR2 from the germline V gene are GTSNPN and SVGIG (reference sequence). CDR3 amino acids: CAWTKNEETQYF. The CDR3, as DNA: TGTGCCTGGACCAAAAACGAAGAGACCCAGTACTTC.

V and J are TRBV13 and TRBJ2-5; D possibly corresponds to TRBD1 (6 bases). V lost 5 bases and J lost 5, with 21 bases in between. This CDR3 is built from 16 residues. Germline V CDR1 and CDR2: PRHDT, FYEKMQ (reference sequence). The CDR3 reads CASSPARQGRMETQYF. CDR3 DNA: TGTGCCAGCAGCCCCGCGAGGCAGGGGCGGATGGAGACCCAGTACTTC.

In DNA form, the CDR3 reads TGTGCCGCGAAAGAGCCAGGGGAGGGGTATGGCTACACCTTC. It specifies CAAKEPGEGYGYTF. The chain recombines TRBV6-1 with TRBJ1-2, with a tentative D call TRBD1 (6 bases). This CDR3 comprises 14 residues. In germline, CDR1 is MNHNS, CDR2 SASEGT. Trimming shortened V by 11 bases and J by 5 bases, and 21 bases separated the two germline ends.

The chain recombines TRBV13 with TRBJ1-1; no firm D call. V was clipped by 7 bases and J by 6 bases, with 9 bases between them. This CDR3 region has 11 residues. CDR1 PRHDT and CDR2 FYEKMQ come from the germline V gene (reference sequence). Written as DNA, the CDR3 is TGTGCCAGCAAGAGGAGCGCTGAAGCTTTCTTT. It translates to CASKRSAEAFF.

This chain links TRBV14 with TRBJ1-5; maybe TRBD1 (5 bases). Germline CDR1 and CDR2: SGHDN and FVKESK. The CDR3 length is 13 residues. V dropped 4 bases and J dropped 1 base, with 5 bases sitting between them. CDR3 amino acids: CASSRQSNQPQHF. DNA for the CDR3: TGTGCCAGCAGCCGACAGAGCAATCAGCCCCAGCATTTT.

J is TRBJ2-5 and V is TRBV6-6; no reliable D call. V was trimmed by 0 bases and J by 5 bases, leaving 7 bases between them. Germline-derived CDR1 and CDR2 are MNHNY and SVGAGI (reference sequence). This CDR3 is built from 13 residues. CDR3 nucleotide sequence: TGTGCCAGCAGTTACTCCGGGTTGGAGACCCAGTACTTC. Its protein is CASSYSGLETQYF.

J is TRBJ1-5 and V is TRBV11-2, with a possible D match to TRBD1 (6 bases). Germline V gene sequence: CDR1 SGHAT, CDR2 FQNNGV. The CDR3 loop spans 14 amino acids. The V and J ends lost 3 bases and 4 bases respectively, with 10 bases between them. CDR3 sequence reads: CASSFDRRNQPQHF. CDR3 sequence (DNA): TGTGCCAGCAGCTTCGACAGGAGGAATCAGCCCCAGCATTTT.

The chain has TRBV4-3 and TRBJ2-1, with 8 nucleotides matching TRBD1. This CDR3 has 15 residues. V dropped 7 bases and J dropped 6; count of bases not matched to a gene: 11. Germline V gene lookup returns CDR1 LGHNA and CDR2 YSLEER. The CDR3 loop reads CASTFGTGESNEQFF. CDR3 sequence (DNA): TGCGCCAGCACGTTCGGGACAGGCGAGAGCAATGAGCAGTTCTTC.